This T cell receptor (beta chain) is drawn from a study of control samples from healthy donors and cancer patients. Assay used: immunoSEQ multiplex PCR; TCRdb lists only in-frame clones, some missing. The sample lists 150,000 to 200,000 clones, 80% to 90% seen once, with nearly 5% in the top ten. V was trimmed by 2 bases and J by 5 bases, leaving 5 bases between them. Germline V CDR1 and CDR2: SGHDT, YYEEEE. This CDR3 is built from 11 residues. The TCR sequence derives from a woman under 40 in good health. The sequenced sample was blood. V usage is TRBV5-6 and J usage is TRBJ2-7, with D hard to call. The CDR3 nucleotides are TGTGCCAGCAGCTTTTATAACGAGCAGTACTTC. This codes for CASSFYNEQYF. The complete variable domain, with remaining parts taken from reference TRBV5-6 and TRBJ2-7, reads DAGVTQSPTHLIKTRGQQVTLRCSPKSGHDTVSWYQQALGQGPQFIFQYYEEEERQRGNFPDRFSGHQFPNYSSELNVNALLLGDSALYLCASSFYNEQYFGPGTRLTVT.